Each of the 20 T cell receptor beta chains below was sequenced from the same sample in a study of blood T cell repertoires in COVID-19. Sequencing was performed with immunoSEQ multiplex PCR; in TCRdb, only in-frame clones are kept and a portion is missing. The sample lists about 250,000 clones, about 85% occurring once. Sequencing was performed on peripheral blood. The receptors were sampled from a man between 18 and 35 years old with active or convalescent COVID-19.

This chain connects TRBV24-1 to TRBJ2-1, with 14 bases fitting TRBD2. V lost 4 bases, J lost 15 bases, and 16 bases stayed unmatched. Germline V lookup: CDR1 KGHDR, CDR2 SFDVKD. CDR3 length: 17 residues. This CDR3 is CATSDPGLAGGLHGRFF. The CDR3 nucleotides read TGTGCCACCAGTGACCCTGGACTAGCGGGAGGCCTACACGGGAGGTTCTTC.

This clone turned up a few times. The CDR3 DNA follows: TGTGCCAGCAGCTCTACTACCGGGACAAATGTCGGGGAGCTGTTTTTT. Encoded protein: CASSSTTGTNVGELFF. This chain links TRBV5-4 with TRBJ2-2; D may be TRBD1 (6 bases). The germline V gene encodes CDR1 SGHNT and CDR2 YYREEE (reference sequence). The V and J ends lost 3 bases and 7 bases respectively, with 19 bases between them. The CDR3 has 16 residues. Variable domain in full (rest from reference TRBV5-4 and TRBJ2-2): ETGVTQSPTHLIKTRGQQVTLRCSSQSGHNTVSWYQQALGQGPQFIFQYYREEENGRGNFPPRFSGLQFPNYSSELNVNALELDDSALYLCASSSTTGTNVGELFFGEGSRLTVL.

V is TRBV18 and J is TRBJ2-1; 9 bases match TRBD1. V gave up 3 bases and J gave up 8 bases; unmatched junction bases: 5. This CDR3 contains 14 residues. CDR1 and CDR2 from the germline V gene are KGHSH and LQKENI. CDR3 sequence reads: CASSPGTGRDEQFF. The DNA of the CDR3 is TGTGCCAGCTCACCGGGGACAGGGAGGGATGAGCAGTTCTTC. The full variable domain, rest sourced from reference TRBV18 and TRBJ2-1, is NAGVMQNPRHLVRRRGQEARLRCSPMKGHSHVYWYRQLPEEGLKFMVYLQKENIIDESGMPKERFSAEFPKEGPSILRIQQVVRGDSAAYFCASSPGTGRDEQFFGPGTRLTVL.

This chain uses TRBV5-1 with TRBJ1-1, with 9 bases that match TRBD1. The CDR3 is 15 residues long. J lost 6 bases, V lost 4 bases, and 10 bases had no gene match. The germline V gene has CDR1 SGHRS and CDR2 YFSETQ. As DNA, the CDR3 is TGCGCCAGCAGCCCAATACTGACAGGGGGTCCTGAAGCTTTCTTT. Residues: CASSPILTGGPEAFF.

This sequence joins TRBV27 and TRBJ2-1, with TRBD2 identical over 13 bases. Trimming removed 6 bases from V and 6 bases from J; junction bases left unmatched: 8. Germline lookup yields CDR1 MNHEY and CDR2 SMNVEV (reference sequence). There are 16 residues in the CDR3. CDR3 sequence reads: CASSLPTSGRGNEQFF. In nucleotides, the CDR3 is TGTGCCAGCAGCCTCCCAACTAGCGGGAGGGGCAATGAGCAGTTCTTC.

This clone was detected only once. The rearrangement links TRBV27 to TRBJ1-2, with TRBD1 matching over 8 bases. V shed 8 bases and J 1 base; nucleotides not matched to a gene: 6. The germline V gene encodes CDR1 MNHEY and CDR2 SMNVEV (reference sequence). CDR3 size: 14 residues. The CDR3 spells CASPSGQGNYGYTF. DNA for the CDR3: TGTGCCAGCCCTTCCGGACAGGGTAACTATGGCTACACCTTC.

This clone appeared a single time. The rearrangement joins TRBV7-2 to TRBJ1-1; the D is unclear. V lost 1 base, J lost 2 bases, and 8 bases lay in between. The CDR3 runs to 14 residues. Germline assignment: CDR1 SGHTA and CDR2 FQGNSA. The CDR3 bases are TGTGCCAGCAGCTTAGATCTGGCCAACACTGAAGCTTTCTTT. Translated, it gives CASSLDLANTEAFF.

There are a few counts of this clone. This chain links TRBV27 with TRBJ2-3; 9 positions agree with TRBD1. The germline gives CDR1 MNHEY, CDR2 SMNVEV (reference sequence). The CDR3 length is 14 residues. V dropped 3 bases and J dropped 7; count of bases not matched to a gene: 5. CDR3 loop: CASSLGQGFHTQYF. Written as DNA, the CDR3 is TGTGCCAGCAGTTTGGGACAGGGTTTTCATACGCAGTATTTT.

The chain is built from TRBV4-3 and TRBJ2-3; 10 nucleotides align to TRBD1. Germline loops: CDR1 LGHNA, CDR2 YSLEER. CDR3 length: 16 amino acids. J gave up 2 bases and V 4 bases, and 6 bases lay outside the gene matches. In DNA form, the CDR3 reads TGCGCCAGCAGCCCGGGACAGGGGATAAACACAGATACGCAGTATTTT. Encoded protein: CASSPGQGINTDTQYF.

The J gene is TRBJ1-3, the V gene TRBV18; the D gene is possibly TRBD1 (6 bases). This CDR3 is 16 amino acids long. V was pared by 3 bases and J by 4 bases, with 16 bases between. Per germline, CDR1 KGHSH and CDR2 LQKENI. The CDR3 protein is CASSPFGGAGGNTIYF. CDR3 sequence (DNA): TGTGCCAGCTCACCTTTCGGGGGGGCAGGAGGAAACACCATATATTTT.

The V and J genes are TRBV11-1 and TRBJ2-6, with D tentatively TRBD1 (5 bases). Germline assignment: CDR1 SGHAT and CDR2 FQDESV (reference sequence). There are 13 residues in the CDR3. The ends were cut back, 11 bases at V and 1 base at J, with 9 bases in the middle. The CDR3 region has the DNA TGTGCCGTGAGACAGTCTGGGGCCAACGTCCTGACTTTC. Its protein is CAVRQSGANVLTF.

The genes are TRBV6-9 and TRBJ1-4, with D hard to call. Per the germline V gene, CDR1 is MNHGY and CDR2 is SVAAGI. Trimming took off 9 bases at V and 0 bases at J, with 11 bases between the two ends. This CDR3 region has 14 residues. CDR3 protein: CASISGATNEKLFF. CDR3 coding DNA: TGTGCCAGTATATCAGGTGCAACTAATGAAAAACTGTTTTTT.

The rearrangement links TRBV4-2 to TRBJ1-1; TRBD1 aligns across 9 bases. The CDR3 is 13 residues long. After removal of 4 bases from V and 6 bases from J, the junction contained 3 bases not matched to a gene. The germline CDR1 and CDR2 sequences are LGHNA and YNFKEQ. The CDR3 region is CASSRRQGAEAFF. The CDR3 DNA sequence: TGTGCCAGCAGCCGTAGACAGGGGGCTGAAGCTTTCTTT.

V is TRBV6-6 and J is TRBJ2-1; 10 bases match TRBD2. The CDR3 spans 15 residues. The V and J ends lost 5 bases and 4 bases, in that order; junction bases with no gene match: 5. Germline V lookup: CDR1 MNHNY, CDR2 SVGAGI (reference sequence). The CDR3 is CASSPSGGLYNEQFF. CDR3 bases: TGTGCCAGCAGTCCTAGCGGGGGCCTTTACAATGAGCAGTTCTTC.

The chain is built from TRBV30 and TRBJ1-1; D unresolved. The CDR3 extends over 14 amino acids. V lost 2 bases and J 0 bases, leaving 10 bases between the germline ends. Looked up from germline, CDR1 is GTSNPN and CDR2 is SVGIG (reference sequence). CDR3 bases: TGTGCCTGGAGTACCCCCAGTTTGAACACTGAAGCTTTCTTT. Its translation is CAWSTPSLNTEAFF.

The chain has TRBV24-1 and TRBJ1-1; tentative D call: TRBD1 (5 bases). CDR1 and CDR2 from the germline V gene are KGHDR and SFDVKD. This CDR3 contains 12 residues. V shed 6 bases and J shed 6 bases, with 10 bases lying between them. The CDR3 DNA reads TGTGCCACCAGTAACAGGTTCGCTGAAGCTTTCTTT. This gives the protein CATSNRFAEAFF.

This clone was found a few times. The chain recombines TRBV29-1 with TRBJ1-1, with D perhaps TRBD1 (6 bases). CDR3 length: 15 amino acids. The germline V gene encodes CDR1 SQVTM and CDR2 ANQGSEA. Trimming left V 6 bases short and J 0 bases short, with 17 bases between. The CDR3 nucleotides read TGCAGCGTGGAACAGGGAATTTCGATGAACACTGAAGCTTTCTTT. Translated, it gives CSVEQGISMNTEAFF.

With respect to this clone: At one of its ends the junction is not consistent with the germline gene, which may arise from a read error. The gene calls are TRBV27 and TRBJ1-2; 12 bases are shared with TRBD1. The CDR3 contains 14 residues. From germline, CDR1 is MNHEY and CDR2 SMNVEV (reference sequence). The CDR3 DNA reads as TGTGCCAGCAGTTTGGGACAGGGGGCGAATGGCCACACCTTC. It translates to CASSLGQGANGHTF.

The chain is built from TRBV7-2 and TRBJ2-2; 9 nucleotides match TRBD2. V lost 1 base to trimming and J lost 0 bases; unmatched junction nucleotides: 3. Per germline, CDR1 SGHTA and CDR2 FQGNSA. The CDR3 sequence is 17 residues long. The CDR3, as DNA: TGTGCCAGCAGCTTAGGTGGCGGGGGGGCGAACACCGGGGAGCTGTTTTTT. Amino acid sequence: CASSLGGGGANTGELFF.

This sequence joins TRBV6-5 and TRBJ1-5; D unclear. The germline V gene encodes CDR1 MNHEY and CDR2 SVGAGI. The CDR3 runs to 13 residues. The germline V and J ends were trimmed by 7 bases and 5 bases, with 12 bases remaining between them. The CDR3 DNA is TGTGCCAGCACCTTGGACTTTGATCAGCCCCAGCATTTT. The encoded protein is CASTLDFDQPQHF.